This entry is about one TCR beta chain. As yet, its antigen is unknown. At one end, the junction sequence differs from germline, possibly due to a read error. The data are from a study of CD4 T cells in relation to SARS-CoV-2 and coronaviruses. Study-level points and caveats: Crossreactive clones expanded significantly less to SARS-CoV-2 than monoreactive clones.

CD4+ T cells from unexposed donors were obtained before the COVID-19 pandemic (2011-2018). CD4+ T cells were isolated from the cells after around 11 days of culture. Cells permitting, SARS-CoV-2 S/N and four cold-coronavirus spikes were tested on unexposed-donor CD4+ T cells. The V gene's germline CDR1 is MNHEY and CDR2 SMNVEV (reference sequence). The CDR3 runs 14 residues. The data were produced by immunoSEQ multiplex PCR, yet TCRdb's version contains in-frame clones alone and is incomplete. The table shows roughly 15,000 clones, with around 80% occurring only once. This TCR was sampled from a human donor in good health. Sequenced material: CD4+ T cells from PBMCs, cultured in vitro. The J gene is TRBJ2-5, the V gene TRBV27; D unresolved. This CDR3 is CASSISWQRETQYF. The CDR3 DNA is TGTGCCAGCAGTATATCTTGGCAGAGGGAGACCCAGTACTTC.